Below are 7 T cell receptor beta chains sequenced from a single sample in a study of blood T cell repertoires in COVID-19. Sequencing was performed with immunoSEQ multiplex PCR; in TCRdb, only in-frame clones are kept and a portion is missing. This table holds 150,000 to 200,000 clones, around 92% found once. The sample taken for sequencing was peripheral blood. Source of these receptors: a young man with COVID-19, enrolled during active disease.

The chain has TRBV7-6 and TRBJ2-7; 13 nucleotides match TRBD2. Germline CDR1 and CDR2: SGHVS and FNYEAQ. V was clipped by 5 bases and J by 5 bases; unmatched bases: 15. The CDR3 runs to 18 residues. This CDR3 reads CASSQGLAGDLTWDEQYF. The CDR3 region has the DNA TGTGCCAGCAGCCAAGGACTAGCGGGGGACCTCACCTGGGACGAGCAGTACTTC. Looking up the rest from reference TRBV7-6 and TRBJ2-7 gives the full variable domain: GAGVSQSPRYKVTKRGQDVALRCDPISGHVSLYWYRQALGQGPEFLTYFNYEAQQDKSGLPNDRFSAERPEGSISTLTIQRTEQRDSAMYRCASSQGLAGDLTWDEQYFGPGTRLTVT.

The rearrangement joins TRBV7-9 to TRBJ1-3; the match to TRBD1 covers 11 bases. V lost 1 base, J lost 0 bases, and 8 bases stayed unmatched. From germline, CDR1 is SEHNR and CDR2 FQNEAQ (reference sequence). The CDR3 runs to 19 residues. The chain's CDR3 is CASSLGPRTGGLSGNTIYF. CDR3 sequence (DNA): TGTGCCAGCAGCTTAGGGCCCCGGACAGGGGGCCTCTCTGGAAACACCATATATTTT.

The V call is TRBV29-1, the J call TRBJ2-7, with D perhaps matching TRBD1 (6 bases). In germline, CDR1 is SQVTM, CDR2 ANQGSEA. The CDR3 is made up of 14 amino acids. With 3 bases removed from V and 4 bases from J, the gap between germline ends came to 16 bases. The CDR3 sequence is CSVDQGSNRYEQYF. The CDR3 bases are TGCAGCGTTGACCAGGGGTCTAATCGATACGAGCAGTACTTC.

The V and J genes are TRBV9 and TRBJ2-5; 10 nucleotides match TRBD1. The germline CDR1 and CDR2 sequences are SGDLS and YYNGEE. The CDR3 has 14 residues. J lost 4 bases, V lost 4 bases, and 4 bases had no gene match. This CDR3 is CASSLGQGTETQYF. In DNA form, the CDR3 reads TGTGCCAGCAGCCTGGGACAGGGGACAGAGACCCAGTACTTC. The full variable domain, in which reference TRBV9 and TRBJ2-5 provide the parts outside the CDR3, is DSGVTQTPKHLITATGQRVTLRCSPRSGDLSVYWYQQSLDQGLQFLIQYYNGEERAKGNILERFSAQQFPDLHSELNLSSLELGDSALYFCASSLGQGTETQYFGPGTRLLVL.

The chain uses TRBV2 and TRBJ2-1; 10 bases line up with TRBD1. The CDR3 is 14 residues long. The trim removed 4 bases at V and 4 bases at J, leaving 1 base unmatched. The germline gives CDR1 SNHLY, CDR2 FYNNEI. The chain's CDR3 is CASSGDRGYNEQFF. CDR3 sequence (DNA): TGTGCCAGCAGTGGGGACAGGGGTTACAATGAGCAGTTCTTC.

The chain carries TRBV7-2 and TRBJ2-1; D uncertain. Trimming cost V 3 bases and J 2 bases, with 5 bases left between them. From germline, CDR1 is SGHTA and CDR2 FQGNSA. CDR3 length: 13 amino acids. The CDR3 nucleotides are TGTGCCAGCAGCTTCACGGCCTACAATGAGCAGTTCTTC. Translated, it gives CASSFTAYNEQFF.

The rearrangement links TRBV7-2 to TRBJ1-5; D remains ambiguous. CDR1 and CDR2 (germline): SGHTA, FQGNSA. CDR3 length: 16 amino acids. Trimming cost V 1 base and J 0 bases, with 10 bases left between them. The CDR3 coding sequence is TGTGCCAGCAGCTTAGACCCACCCTATAGCAATCAGCCCCAGCATTTT. This encodes CASSLDPPYSNQPQHF.